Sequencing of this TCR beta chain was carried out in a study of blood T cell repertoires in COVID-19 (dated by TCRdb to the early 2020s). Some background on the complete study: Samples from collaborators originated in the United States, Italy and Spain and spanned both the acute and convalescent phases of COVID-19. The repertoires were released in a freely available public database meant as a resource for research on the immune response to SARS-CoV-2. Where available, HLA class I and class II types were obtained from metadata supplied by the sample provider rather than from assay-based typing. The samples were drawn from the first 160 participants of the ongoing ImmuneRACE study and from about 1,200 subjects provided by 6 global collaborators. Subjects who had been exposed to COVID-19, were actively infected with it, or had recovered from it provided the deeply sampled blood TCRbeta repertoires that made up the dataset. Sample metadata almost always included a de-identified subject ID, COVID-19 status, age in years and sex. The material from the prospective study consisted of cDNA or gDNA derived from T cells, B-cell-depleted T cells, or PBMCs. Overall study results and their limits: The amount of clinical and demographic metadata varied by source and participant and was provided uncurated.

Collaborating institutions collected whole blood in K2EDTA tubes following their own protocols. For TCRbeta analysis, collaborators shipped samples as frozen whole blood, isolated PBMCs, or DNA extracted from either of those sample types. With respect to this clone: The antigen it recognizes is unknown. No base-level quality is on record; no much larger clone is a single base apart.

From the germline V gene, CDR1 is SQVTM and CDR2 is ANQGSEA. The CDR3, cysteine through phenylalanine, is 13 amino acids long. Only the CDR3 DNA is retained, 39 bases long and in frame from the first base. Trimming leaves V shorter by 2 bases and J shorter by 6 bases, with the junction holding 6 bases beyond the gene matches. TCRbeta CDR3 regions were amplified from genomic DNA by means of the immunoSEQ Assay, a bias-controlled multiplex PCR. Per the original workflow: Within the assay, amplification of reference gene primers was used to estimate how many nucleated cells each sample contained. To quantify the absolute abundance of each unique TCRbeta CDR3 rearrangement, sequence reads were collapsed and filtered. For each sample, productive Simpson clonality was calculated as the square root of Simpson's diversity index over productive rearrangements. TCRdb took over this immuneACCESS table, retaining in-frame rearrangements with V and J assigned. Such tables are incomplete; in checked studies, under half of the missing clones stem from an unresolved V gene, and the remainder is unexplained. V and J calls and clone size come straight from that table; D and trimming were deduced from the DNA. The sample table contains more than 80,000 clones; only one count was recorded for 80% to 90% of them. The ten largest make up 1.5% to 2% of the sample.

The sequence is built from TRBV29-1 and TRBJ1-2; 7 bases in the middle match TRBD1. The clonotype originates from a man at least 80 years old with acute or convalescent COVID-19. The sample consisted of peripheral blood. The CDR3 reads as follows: CSVELRGRNGYTF. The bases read TGCAGCGTTGAACTAAGGGGGCGAAATGGCTACACCTTC.